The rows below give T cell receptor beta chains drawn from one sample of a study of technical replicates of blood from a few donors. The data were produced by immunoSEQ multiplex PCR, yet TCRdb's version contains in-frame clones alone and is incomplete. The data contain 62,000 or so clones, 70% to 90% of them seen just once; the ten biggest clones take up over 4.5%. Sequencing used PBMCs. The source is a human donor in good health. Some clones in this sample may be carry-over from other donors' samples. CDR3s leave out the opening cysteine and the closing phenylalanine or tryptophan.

CDR3: ASSYEDYGYT
J: TRBJ1-2
V: TRBV6-6

CDR3: ASSLLAGSPDTQY
J: TRBJ2-3
V: TRBV6-5

CDR3: ASSLEQGRGEAF
J: TRBJ1-1
V: TRBV7-9

CDR3: ASSQSRGWTEAF
J: TRBJ1-1
V: TRBV4-3

CDR3: ASSIRRETQETQY
J: TRBJ2-5
V: TRBV19

CDR3: ASSTNVRLAFDTGELF
J: TRBJ2-2
V: TRBV5-1

CDR3: ASSPVGGNNYEQY
J: TRBJ2-7
V: TRBV18

CDR3: ASSPTSTGGVTDTQY
J: TRBJ2-3
V: TRBV27

CDR3: SAPGLAGVIQF
J: TRBJ2-1
V: TRBV29-1

CDR3: ASSDDRGVPEAF
J: TRBJ1-1
V: TRBV6-5

CDR3: AWTSLGGNEQF
J: TRBJ2-1
V: TRBV30

CDR3: ASFKRAAGVKDTQY
J: TRBJ2-3
V: TRBV7-2

CDR3: ASSAQASGSTEQF
J: TRBJ2-1
V: TRBV19

CDR3: ASRVTGGGNQPQH
J: TRBJ1-5
V: TRBV27

CDR3: ASSLVSTDTQY
J: TRBJ2-3
V: TRBV7-3

CDR3: ASSAYRVGNQPQH
J: TRBJ1-5
V: TRBV11-2

CDR3: ASSLEQNTGELF
J: TRBJ2-2
V: TRBV7-2

CDR3: SATGGYEQY
J: TRBJ2-7
V: TRBV29-1

CDR3: ASSYRDSGEAF
J: TRBJ1-1
V: TRBV9

CDR3: ASSPTFVGAGANVLT
J: TRBJ2-6
V: TRBV18

CDR3: ASSSPHAVVGTDTQY
J: TRBJ2-3
V: TRBV7-8

CDR3: ASSFFPGATSGYT
J: TRBJ1-2
V: TRBV7-3

CDR3: ASSGLPKGGRDYGYT
J: TRBJ1-2
V: TRBV9

CDR3: ASSETGQGGETQY
J: TRBJ2-5
V: TRBV2

CDR3: ASSATGAYQETQY
J: TRBJ2-5
V: TRBV2

CDR3: ASSLGTGSAKNIQY
J: TRBJ2-4
V: TRBV7-7

CDR3: ATSTPGHPETQY
J: TRBJ2-5
V: TRBV15